The clone carrying this TCR beta chain was detected a few times. Antigen: not known. V shed 0 bases, J shed 11 bases, and the junction held 5 bases outside the gene matches. Germline CDR1 and CDR2: LGHNA and YSLEER. CDR3 length equals 13 residues. Each CDR3 protein is one row after TCRdb ran MiXCR on the RT-PCR reads. Seen here are hundreds of thousands of distinct CDR3 sequences, approximately 18% observed once, and the top ten hold around 9.9%. The data were taken from a study of response to subunit inactivated influenza vaccine. General study findings and limits: Authors suggested that a seasonal influenza vaccination recruits few new T cells each time.

V and J are TRBV4-3 and TRBJ1-1; TRBD1 matches 8 bases. The specimen was PBMCs from blood, collected about 5 days after vaccination. This TCR came from a man aged 50 to 60 who received an inactivated influenza vaccine. Written as DNA, the CDR3 is TGCGCCAGCAGCCAAGAGGGGACAGGCAGGGCTTTCTTT. As protein: CASSQEGTGRAFF.